This T cell receptor beta chain was identified during a study of sequential checkpoint blockade in melanoma. Whole-study context: Randomization was 1:1 between first-line nivolumab→ipilimumab and ipilimumab→nivolumab. Maintenance nivolumab came after either treatment sequence.

Data came from immunoSEQ multiplex PCR; TCRdb stores just in-frame clones and leaves some out. The sample has tens of thousands of clones, roughly nine tenths seen once. The J segment lost 3 bases and the V segment lost 5 bases, leaving 8 bases of the junction unmatched. Germline loops: CDR1 MNHNY, CDR2 SVGAGI (reference sequence). This CDR3 has 15 residues. Documented treatment: randomized to nivolumab then ipilimumab (arm A) or the reverse (arm B). DNA-damaging chemotherapy had not been given to any patient beforehand. Live CD3+CD8+ CD19− CD56− cells were sorted from PBMCs. The chain is built from TRBV6-6 and TRBJ2-5; TRBD1 agrees at 8 bases. The receptor comes from a human donor with melanoma. Material: CD8+ T cells sorted from blood (inferred from file names), obtained from a patient given nivolumab and ipilimumab in sequence. The CDR3 DNA reads as TGTGCCAGCAGTCATGGACAGGGTGGGGAAGAGACCCAGTACTTC. Encoded protein: CASSHGQGGEETQYF.